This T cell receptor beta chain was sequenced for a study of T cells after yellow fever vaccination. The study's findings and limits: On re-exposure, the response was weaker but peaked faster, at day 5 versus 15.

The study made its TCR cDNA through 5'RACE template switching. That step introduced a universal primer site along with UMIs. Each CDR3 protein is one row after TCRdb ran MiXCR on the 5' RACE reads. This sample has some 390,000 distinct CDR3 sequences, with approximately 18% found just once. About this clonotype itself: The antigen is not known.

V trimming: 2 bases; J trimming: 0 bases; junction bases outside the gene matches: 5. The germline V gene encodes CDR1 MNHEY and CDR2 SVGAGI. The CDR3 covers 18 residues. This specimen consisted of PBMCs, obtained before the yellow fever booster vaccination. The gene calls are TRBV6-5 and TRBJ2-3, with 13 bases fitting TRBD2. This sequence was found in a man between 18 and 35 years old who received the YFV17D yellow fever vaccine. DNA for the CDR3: TGTGCCAGCAGTTACGGGACTAGCGGGGCGACTAGCACAGATACGCAGTATTTT. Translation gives CASSYGTSGATSTDTQYF.